The 22 T cell receptor beta chains listed next were all sequenced from one sample in a study of CD4 T cells in relation to SARS-CoV-2 and coronaviruses. Sequencing was performed with immunoSEQ multiplex PCR; in TCRdb, only in-frame clones are kept and a portion is missing. Of 20,000 to 25,000 clones listed, about 60% are singletons. For these TCRs, the target antigens are not known. Unexposed donor CD4+ T cells date from about 2011-2018, before the COVID-19 pandemic. CD4+ T cells were isolated from the cells after 10 days of culture. Sequencing used CD4+ T cells from PBMCs, cultured in vitro. These receptors were collected from a human donor in good health.

The J gene is TRBJ2-1, the V gene TRBV9; D not certain. This CDR3 contains 15 residues. The germline CDR1 and CDR2 sequences are SGDLS and YYNGEE. Trimming pared 2 bases from V and 7 bases from J, leaving 16 bases between. CDR3 DNA: TGTGCCAGCAGCGTCTTACCGGACGGCAAGAATGAGCAGTTCTTC. Protein: CASSVLPDGKNEQFF.

J is TRBJ2-3 and V is TRBV6-5; D possibly matches TRBD1 or TRBD2 (5 bases each). V lost 8 bases and J lost 0, with 15 bases in between. CDR1 MNHEY and CDR2 SVGAGI come from the germline V gene. The length of the CDR3 is 15 residues. CDR3 protein: CASASGTPSTDTQYF. The CDR3 DNA reads as TGTGCCAGCGCGTCCGGGACCCCTAGCACAGATACGCAGTATTTT.

The CDR3 is CASSRTGGEDTQYF. CDR3 sequence (DNA): TGTGCCAGCAGTCGGACAGGGGGTGAAGATACGCAGTATTTT. V and J are TRBV6-5 and TRBJ2-3; 10 nucleotides line up with TRBD1. Germline values: CDR1 MNHEY, CDR2 SVGAGI. The CDR3 totals 14 residues. V lost 5 bases to trimming and J lost 5 bases; unmatched junction nucleotides: 4.

As DNA, the CDR3 is TGTGCCAGCAGCGTACCTCGGGACGCTTACGAGCAGTACTTC. Protein product: CASSVPRDAYEQYF. The chain combines TRBV2 with TRBJ2-7, with D perhaps being TRBD1 or TRBD2 (5 bases each). This CDR3 region has 14 residues. V was cut by 6 bases and J by 4 bases, with 16 bases left in between. Germline V gene data show CDR1 as SNHLY and CDR2 as FYNNEI.

The gene calls are TRBV27 and TRBJ1-6, with TRBD1 as a possible D gene (6 bases). The CDR3 is made up of 18 amino acids. V lost 4 bases, J lost 0 bases, and 16 bases lay in between. The germline V gene encodes CDR1 MNHEY and CDR2 SMNVEV (reference sequence). CDR3 in amino acids: CASSSGAGRSSYNSPLHF. The CDR3 DNA reads TGTGCCAGCAGTTCGGGGGCTGGGAGGAGCTCCTATAATTCACCCCTCCACTTT.

The chain joins TRBV6-5 to TRBJ2-1; possibly TRBD1 for D (6 bases). This CDR3 spans 12 amino acids. V was clipped by 6 bases and J by 9 bases, with 12 bases between them. Germline V gene sequence: CDR1 MNHEY, CDR2 SVGAGI. The CDR3 nucleotides read TGTGCCAGCAGATTACAGGGTAGTGAGCAGTTCTTC. Translated, it gives CASRLQGSEQFF.

This clone occurred a few times. V and J are TRBV2 and TRBJ2-1, with D possibly matching TRBD1 (6 bases). The germline V gene has CDR1 SNHLY and CDR2 FYNNEI. CDR3 length: 15 amino acids. V shed 7 bases and J shed 1 base, with 14 bases lying between them. The CDR3 DNA reads as TGTGCCAGCATAAAGGGGGTTCGATCCTACAATGAGCAGTTCTTC. Its translation is CASIKGVRSYNEQFF.

This clone has more than one count but fewer than ten. The chain joins TRBV7-3 to TRBJ1-2, with D perhaps TRBD1 (5 bases). The CDR3 consists of 13 residues. Looked up from germline, CDR1 is SGHTA and CDR2 is FQGTGA. Trimming pared 1 base from V and 7 bases from J, leaving 10 bases between. This chain's CDR3 is CASSLRQGGGYTF. The CDR3 nucleotides read TGTGCCAGCAGCTTAAGGCAGGGCGGTGGCTACACCTTC.

The CDR3 protein is CASSLGLAHTDTQYF. CDR3 nucleotide sequence: TGCGCCAGCAGCTTGGGACTAGCCCACACAGATACGCAGTATTTT. The chain recombines TRBV5-1 with TRBJ2-3, with TRBD2 identical over 7 bases. The CDR3 contains 15 residues. Looked up from germline, CDR1 is SGHRS and CDR2 is YFSETQ. V gave up 0 bases and J gave up 2 bases; unmatched junction bases: 3.

This clone was seen a single time. The rearrangement links TRBV21-1 to TRBJ2-3. TRBV21-1 is reported as a pseudogene. This CDR3 contains 16 residues. CDR3 DNA sequence: TGTGCCACCTCAGGTTGGGACCTAACCCCCACAGATACGCAGTATTTT. This codes for CATSGWDLTPTDTQYF.

The rearrangement joins TRBV12-3 or TRBV12-4 to TRBJ2-1, with D maybe TRBD2 (6 bases). V dropped 6 bases and J dropped 10 bases, with 13 bases sitting between them. The CDR3 extends over 12 amino acids. CDR3 sequence: CASRRDLREQFF. As DNA, the CDR3 is TGTGCCAGCAGACGGGACTTGAGAGAGCAGTTCTTC.

This clone was seen a handful of times. The chain is built from TRBV7-2 and TRBJ1-4; D gene unclear. The CDR3 consists of 14 residues. The germline V gene has CDR1 SGHTA and CDR2 FQGNSA. Deletions cut 4 bases from V and 4 bases from J, with 10 bases between. The CDR3 DNA reads as TGTGCCAGCAGCTCTGCCGTACGTAATGAAAAACTGTTTTTT. Its translation: CASSSAVRNEKLFF. The whole variable domain, remainder taken from reference TRBV7-2 and TRBJ1-4, is GAGVSQSPSNKVTEKGKDVELRCDPISGHTALYWYRQSLGQGLEFLIYFQGNSAPDKSGLPSDRFSAERTGGSVSTLTIQRTQQEDSAVYLCASSSAVRNEKLFFGSGTQLSVL.

The chain combines TRBV3-1 (or the pseudogene TRBV3-2) with TRBJ2-7; 14 bases match TRBD2. V shed 4 bases, J shed 0 bases, and the junction held 5 bases outside the gene matches. The CDR3 sequence is 17 residues long. Germline CDR1 LGHDT, CDR2 YNNKEL (reference sequence). In DNA, the CDR3 is TGTGCCAGCAGCCCAGGACTAGCGGGGGGTACCTCCTACGAGCAGTACTTC. This codes for CASSPGLAGGTSYEQYF.

This clone was seen only a few times. V is TRBV5-6 and J is TRBJ2-5; TRBD2 agrees at 7 bases. Trimming cost V 1 base and J 4 bases; bases outside gene matches: 10. In germline, CDR1 is SGHDT, CDR2 YYEEEE. The CDR3 runs 16 residues. CDR3 amino acids: CASSLWEGMSVETQYF. The CDR3 nucleotides read TGTGCCAGCAGCTTGTGGGAGGGAATGAGTGTAGAGACCCAGTACTTC.

This clone was counted only a few times. V gene TRBV16 combines with J gene TRBJ1-6; D perhaps matches TRBD1 (5 bases). The V end was cut by 0 bases, the J end by 8 bases, with 14 bases between. Germline V gene lookup returns CDR1 KGHSY and CDR2 FQNENV. The CDR3 has 16 amino acids. CDR3 region: CASSQSGLGRDSPLHF. The CDR3 bases are TGTGCCAGCAGCCAATCGGGGCTGGGGAGGGATTCACCCCTCCACTTT.

J is TRBJ2-7 and V is TRBV25-1, with D unresolved. Germline loops: CDR1 MGHDK, CDR2 SYGVNS. The CDR3 contains 13 residues. Trimming cost V 2 bases and J 0 bases, with 5 bases left between them. CDR3 nucleotides: TGTGCCAGCAGTGAAGCAGCCTCCTACGAGCAGTACTTC. This gives the protein CASSEAASYEQYF.

This chain joins TRBV11-3 and TRBJ2-1; unclear D gene. In germline, CDR1 is SGHNT, CDR2 YENEEA. The CDR3 loop spans 16 amino acids. The ends were cut back, 1 base at V and 5 bases at J, with 15 bases in the middle. The CDR3 reads CASSLVGEPANNEQFF. The CDR3 nucleotides read TGTGCCAGCAGCTTAGTTGGAGAACCGGCAAACAATGAGCAGTTCTTC.

This clone was recorded only once. This sequence joins TRBV7-2 and TRBJ2-3; the match to TRBD1 covers 8 bases. The CDR3 sequence is 15 residues long. V lost 5 bases and J lost 6; bases outside the gene matches: 10. Germline values: CDR1 SGHTA, CDR2 FQGNSA. The DNA of the CDR3 is TGTGCCAGCAGCCCGGGACAGGCCCTCGGGGATACGCAGTATTTT. This codes for CASSPGQALGDTQYF.

This clone was detected only a few times. This chain links TRBV7-2 with TRBJ1-2; 7 nucleotides line up with TRBD1. V lost 4 bases, J lost 0 bases, and 11 bases stayed unmatched. Germline CDR1 is SGHTA and CDR2 is FQGNSA. The CDR3 is 17 amino acids. The CDR3, as DNA: TGTGCCAGCAGCTCAGAGTTCACAGGGGTCCCTAACTATGGCTACACCTTC. It codes for CASSSEFTGVPNYGYTF.

The genes are TRBV6-5 and TRBJ1-5; no definite D call. Per germline, CDR1 MNHEY and CDR2 SVGAGI. V was shortened by 5 bases and J by 0 bases, with 2 bases between the two germline ends. The CDR3 has 12 residues. In DNA form, the CDR3 reads TGTGCCAGCAGTCCTAGCAATCAGCCCCAGCATTTT. This gives the protein CASSPSNQPQHF.

CDR3 bases: TGTGCCAGCAGCTTAGTAACTCAGGGGAATTCACCCCTCCACTTT. This sequence encodes CASSLVTQGNSPLHF. V and J are TRBV11-2 and TRBJ1-6; tentative D call: TRBD1 (6 bases). The germline V and J ends were trimmed by 1 base and 7 bases, with 11 bases remaining between them. CDR3 length equals 15 residues. The germline CDR1 and CDR2 sequences are SGHAT and FQNNGV.

The gene calls are TRBV7-9 and TRBJ2-3; 9 positions agree with TRBD2. This CDR3 contains 19 residues. V dropped 3 bases and J dropped 4; count of bases not matched to a gene: 17. Germline CDR1 SEHNR, CDR2 FQNEAQ (reference sequence). CDR3 DNA: TGTGCCAGCAGCTTCGGAGGTGGCGGGGGGGCCCGAGGGCCAGATACGCAGTATTTT. Its translation: CASSFGGGGGARGPDTQYF. Full variable domain (missing parts from reference TRBV7-9 and TRBJ2-3): DTGVSQNPRHKITKRGQNVTFRCDPISEHNRLYWYRQTLGQGPEFLTYFQNEAQLEKSRLLSDRFSAERPKGSFSTLEIQRTEQGDSAMYLCASSFGGGGGARGPDTQYFGPGTRLTVL.